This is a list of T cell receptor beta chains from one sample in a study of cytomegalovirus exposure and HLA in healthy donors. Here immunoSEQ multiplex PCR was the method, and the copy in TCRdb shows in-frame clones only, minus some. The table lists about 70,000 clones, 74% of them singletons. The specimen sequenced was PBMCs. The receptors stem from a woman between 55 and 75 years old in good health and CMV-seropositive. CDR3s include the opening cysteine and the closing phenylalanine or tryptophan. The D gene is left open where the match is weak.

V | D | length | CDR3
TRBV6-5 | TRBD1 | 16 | CASSYSTGVLVYEQYF
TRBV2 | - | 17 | CASSESEALKYYYGYTF
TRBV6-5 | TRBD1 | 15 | CASIRLDRLNQPQHF
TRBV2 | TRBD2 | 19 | CASSEPSGGLAGTEGTQYF
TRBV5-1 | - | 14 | CASSFEGRTGELFF
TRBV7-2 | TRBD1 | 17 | CASSLVSGPGQEGGYTF
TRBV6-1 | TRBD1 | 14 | CASSYGTGYQPQHF
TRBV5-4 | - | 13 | CASSTGVGETQYF
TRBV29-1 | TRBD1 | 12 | CSGKQGAAEAFF
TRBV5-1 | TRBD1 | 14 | CASSLRQGWYEQYF
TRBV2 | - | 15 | CASSVHRKQSEKLFF
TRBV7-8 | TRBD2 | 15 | CASSLSGGRWDEQFF
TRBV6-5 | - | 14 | CASTYGRANTEAFF
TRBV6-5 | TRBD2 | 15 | CASRQGWRGGYEQYF
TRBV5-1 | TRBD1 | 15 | CASRRTGTSSYEQYF
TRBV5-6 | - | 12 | CASSGGGTEAFF
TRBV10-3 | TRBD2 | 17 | CAIRGTSGRVSYNEQFF
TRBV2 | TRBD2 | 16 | CASSALSGSSTDTQYF
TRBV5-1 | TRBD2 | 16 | CASSFGPGGVQETQYF
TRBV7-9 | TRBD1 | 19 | CASSLFRTGYYSGANVLTF
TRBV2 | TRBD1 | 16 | CASRPGTAKGNQPQHF
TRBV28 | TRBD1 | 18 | CASREAGTGKDSNYGYTF
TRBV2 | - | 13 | CASSGAGWAEAFF
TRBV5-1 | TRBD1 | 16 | CASSSGPGQGRETQYF
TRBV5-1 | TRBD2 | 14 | CASSTLAGAYEQYF
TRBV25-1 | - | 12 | CASSSGVREQYF
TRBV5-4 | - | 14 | CASSDSPLDQPQHF
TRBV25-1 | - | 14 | CASSVQGDNSPLHF
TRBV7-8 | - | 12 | CASSQDRYEAFF
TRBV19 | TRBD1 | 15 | CASSILGTANTEAFF